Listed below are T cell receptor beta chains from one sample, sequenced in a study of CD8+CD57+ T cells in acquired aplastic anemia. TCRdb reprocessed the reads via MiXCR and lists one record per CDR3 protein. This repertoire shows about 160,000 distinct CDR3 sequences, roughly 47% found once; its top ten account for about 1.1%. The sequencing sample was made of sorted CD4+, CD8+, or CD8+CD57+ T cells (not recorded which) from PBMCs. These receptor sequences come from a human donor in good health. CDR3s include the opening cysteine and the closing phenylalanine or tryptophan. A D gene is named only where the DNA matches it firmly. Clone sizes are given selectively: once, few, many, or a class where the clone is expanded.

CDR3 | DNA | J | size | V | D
CASSLPLVGSTDTQYF | TGTGCTAGCAGCTTACCCCTCGTAGGGAGCACAGATACGCAGTATTTT | TRBJ2-3 | . | TRBV7-7 | .
CASSLGGRSSPLHF | TGTGCCAGCAGTTTAGGAGGCAGAAGTTCACCCCTCCACTTT | TRBJ1-6 | . | TRBV27 | .
CASSRGSQGGYTF | TGTGCCAGCAGTCGAGGATCCCAGGGTGGCTACACCTTC | TRBJ1-2 | many | TRBV12-3/TRBV12-4 | .
CSVEAESGANVLTF | TGCAGCGTTGAAGCGGAGTCTGGGGCCAACGTCCTGACTTTC | TRBJ2-6 | few | TRBV29-1 | .
CATSDPTSVGAETQYF | TGTGCCACCAGTGATCCGACTAGCGTTGGGGCAGAGACCCAGTACTTC | TRBJ2-5 | . | TRBV24-1 | TRBD2
CASSFGARTGELFF | TGTGCCAGCAGCTTTGGGGCGAGGACCGGGGAGCTGTTTTTT | TRBJ2-2 | . | TRBV12-1 | .
CASSPRVSGNEQYF | TGTGCCAGCAGTCCTAGGGTTTCGGGCAACGAGCAGTACTTC | TRBJ2-7 | . | TRBV11-2 | .
CASSPRGAQRYNEQFF | TGCGCCAGCAGTCCCAGGGGGGCTCAACGTTACAATGAGCAGTTCTTC | TRBJ2-1 | many | TRBV10-1 | .
CASSLPRSPLHF | TGTGCCAGCAGCTTGCCCAGGTCACCCCTCCACTTT | TRBJ1-6 | . | TRBV7-9 | .
CASSSTGSTNEKLFF | TGTGCCAGCAGTTCCACAGGGTCCACTAATGAAAAACTGTTTTTT | TRBJ1-4 | many | TRBV6-5 | .
CASSSLLQLHSYEQYF | TGTGCCAGCAGTTCCCTACTGCAGTTACACTCCTACGAGCAGTACTTC | TRBJ2-7 | . | TRBV28 | .
CASSVDGRRFSPLHF | TGTGCCAGCAGTGTGGACGGTCGGAGATTTTCACCCCTCCACTTT | TRBJ1-6 | many | TRBV6-1 | .
CASIERGTEAFF | TGTGCCAGCATCGAACGTGGGACTGAAGCTTTCTTT | TRBJ1-1 | . | TRBV2 | .
CSARSPAGPTFPSYEQYF | TGCAGTGCTAGGTCTCCCGCAGGGCCAACCTTCCCCTCCTACGAGCAGTACTTC | TRBJ2-7 | many | TRBV20-1 | .
CASNAGTGIHNEQFF | TGTGCCAGTAACGCCGGGACAGGGATTCACAATGAGCAGTTCTTC | TRBJ2-1 | . | TRBV19 | TRBD1
CASSVYQYNEQFF | TGTGCCAGCAGTGTCTATCAGTACAATGAGCAGTTCTTC | TRBJ2-1 | . | TRBV2 | .
CASSDRVLTF | TGTGCCAGCAGCGACAGGGTCCTGACTTTC | TRBJ2-6 | . | TRBV2 | .
CASSRLPTGSVTQYF | TGTGCCAGCAGCCGCCTACCAACAGGGTCGGTGACCCAGTACTTC | TRBJ2-5 | many | TRBV7-2 | .
CASFRGQTNSPLHF | TGTGCCAGTTTCCGGGGTCAGACTAATTCACCCCTCCACTTT | TRBJ1-6 | few | TRBV28 | .
CSANYGQEGHYGYTF | TGCAGTGCTAATTATGGGCAGGAGGGCCATTATGGCTACACCTTC | TRBJ1-2 | . | TRBV20-1 | .
CASSNRTGGSYEQYF | TGTGCCAGTAGTAACCGCACAGGGGGCTCCTACGAGCAGTACTTC | TRBJ2-7 | many | TRBV19 | TRBD1
CSAPLSRGHEQFF | TGCAGTGCTCCTTTGTCCCGGGGCCATGAGCAGTTCTTC | TRBJ2-1 | many | TRBV20-1 | .
CASIKPQGAGYNEQFF | TGTGCCAGCATAAAGCCACAGGGGGCAGGATACAATGAGCAGTTCTTC | TRBJ2-1 | few | TRBV2 | TRBD1
CASSLDNPGDYGYTF | TGTGCCAGCAGCTTGGACAACCCAGGGGACTATGGCTACACCTTC | TRBJ1-2 | many | TRBV5-5 | .
CASSASPTGEQYF | TGCGCCAGCAGTGCGAGCCCTACGGGGGAGCAGTACTTC | TRBJ2-7 | . | TRBV10-2 | .
CASSEQGNSPLHF | TGTGCCAGCAGTGAACAGGGAAATTCACCCCTCCACTTT | TRBJ1-6 | . | TRBV25-1 | .
CASSHTGAVGYTF | TGTGCCAGCAGCCATACAGGGGCGGTTGGCTACACCTTC | TRBJ1-2 | many | TRBV3-1 | TRBD1
CSARDRGGPNTEAFF | TGCAGTGCTAGAGACAGGGGAGGACCGAACACTGAAGCTTTCTTT | TRBJ1-1 | many | TRBV20-1 | .